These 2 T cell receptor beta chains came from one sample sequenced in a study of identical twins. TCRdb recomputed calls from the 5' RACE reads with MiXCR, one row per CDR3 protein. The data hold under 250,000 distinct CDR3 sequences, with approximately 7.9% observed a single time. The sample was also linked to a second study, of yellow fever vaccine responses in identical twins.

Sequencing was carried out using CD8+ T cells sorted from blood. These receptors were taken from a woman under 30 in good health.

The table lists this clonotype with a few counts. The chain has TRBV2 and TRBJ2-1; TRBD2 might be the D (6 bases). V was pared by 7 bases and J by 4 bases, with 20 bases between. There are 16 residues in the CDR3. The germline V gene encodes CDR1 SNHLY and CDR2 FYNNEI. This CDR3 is CASTNSLALRYNEQFF. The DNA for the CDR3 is TGTGCCAGCACCAACTCACTAGCCCTCCGGTACAATGAGCAGTTCTTC. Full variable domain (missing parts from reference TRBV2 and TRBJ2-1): EPEVTQTPSHQVTQMGQEVILRCVPISNHLYFYWYRQILGQKVEFLVSFYNNEISEKSEIFDDQFSVERPDGSNFTLKIRSTKLEDSAMYFCASTNSLALRYNEQFFGPGTRLTVL.

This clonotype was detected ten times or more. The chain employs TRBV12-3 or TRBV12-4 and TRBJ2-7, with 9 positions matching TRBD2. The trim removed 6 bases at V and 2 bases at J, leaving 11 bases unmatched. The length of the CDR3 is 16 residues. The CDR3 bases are TGTGCCAGCAGCCCCACCGGACTAGCGCGGGCCTACGAGCAGTACTTC. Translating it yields CASSPTGLARAYEQYF.